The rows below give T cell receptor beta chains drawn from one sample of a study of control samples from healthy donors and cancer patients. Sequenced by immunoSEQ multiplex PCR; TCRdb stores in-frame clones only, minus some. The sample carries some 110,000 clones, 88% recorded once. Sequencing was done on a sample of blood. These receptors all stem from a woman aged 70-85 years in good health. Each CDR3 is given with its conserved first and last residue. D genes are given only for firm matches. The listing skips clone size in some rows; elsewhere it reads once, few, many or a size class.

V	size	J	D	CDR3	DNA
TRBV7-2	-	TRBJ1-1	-	CASSPVGLAEAFF	TGTGCCAGCAGCCCCGTAGGTCTCGCTGAAGCTTTCTTT
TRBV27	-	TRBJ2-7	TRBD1	CASSARGTGGYEQYF	TGTGCCAGCAGTGCCCGCGGGACAGGGGGCTACGAGCAGTACTTC
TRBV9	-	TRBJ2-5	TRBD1	CASSVWDSRETQYF	TGTGCCAGCAGCGTATGGGACAGTAGGGAGACCCAGTACTTC
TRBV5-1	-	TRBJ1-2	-	CASSLNAADRRYGYTF	TGCGCCAGCAGCTTGAACGCGGCAGATAGACGCTATGGCTACACCTTC
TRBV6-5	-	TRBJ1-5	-	CASRRGGNQPQHF	TGTGCCAGCAGGAGGGGGGGCAATCAGCCCCAGCATTTT
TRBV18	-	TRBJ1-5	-	CASSGAGANRPQHF	TGTGCCAGCTCAGGGGCAGGGGCTAATCGGCCCCAGCATTTT
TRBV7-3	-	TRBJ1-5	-	CASSRTLSTAGGNQPQHF	TGTGCCAGCAGCCGAACATTATCGACAGCGGGGGGCAATCAGCCCCAGCATTTT
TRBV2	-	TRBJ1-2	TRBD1	CASREGQGFNYGYTF	TGTGCCAGCAGAGAGGGACAGGGATTCAACTATGGCTACACCTTC
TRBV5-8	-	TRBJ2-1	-	CASSHPGTDPGLHNEQFF	TGTGCCAGCAGCCACCCAGGGACAGACCCCGGACTACACAATGAGCAGTTCTTC
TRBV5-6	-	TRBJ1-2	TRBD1	CASSYRDSGFYGYTF	TGTGCCAGCAGCTACCGGGACAGCGGTTTCTATGGCTACACCTTC
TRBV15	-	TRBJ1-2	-	CATSRDTGSHPNYGYTF	TGTGCCACCAGCAGAGATACCGGGTCCCACCCTAACTATGGCTACACCTTC
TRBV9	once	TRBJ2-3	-	CASSPSGGATSTDTQYF	TGTGCCAGCAGCCCTAGTGGTGGGGCTACTAGCACAGATACGCAGTATTTT
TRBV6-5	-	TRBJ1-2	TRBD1	CASTGQSYGYTF	TGTGCCAGCACGGGACAGAGCTATGGCTACACCTTC
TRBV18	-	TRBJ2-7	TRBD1	CASSRMTGGDNEQYF	TGTGCCAGCTCCCGTATGACAGGGGGTGACAACGAGCAGTACTTC
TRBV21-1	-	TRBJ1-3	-	CASSSGQPKGGNTIYF	TGTGCCAGCAGCTCAGGACAGCCCAAGGGAGGAAACACCATATATTTT
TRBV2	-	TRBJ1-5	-	CASSDTAGGQPQHF	TGTGCCAGCAGTGACACGGCTGGGGGTCAGCCCCAGCATTTT
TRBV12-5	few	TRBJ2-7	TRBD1	CASGSTGQGRRYEQYF	TGTGCTAGTGGTTCTACCGGACAGGGTCGGAGATACGAGCAGTACTTC
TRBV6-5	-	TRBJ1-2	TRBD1	CASRTGQGGYTF	TGTGCCAGCAGGACGGGACAGGGTGGCTACACCTTC
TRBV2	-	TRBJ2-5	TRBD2	CASSDRTSEETQYF	TGTGCCAGCAGTGACCGGACTAGCGAAGAGACCCAGTACTTC
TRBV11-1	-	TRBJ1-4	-	CASSFGGADEKLFF	TGTGCCAGCAGCTTTGGAGGGGCGGATGAAAAACTGTTTTTT
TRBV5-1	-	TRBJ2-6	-	CASSLRSTSGANVLTF	TGCGCCAGCAGCTTGAGATCGACCTCTGGGGCCAACGTCCTGACTTTC
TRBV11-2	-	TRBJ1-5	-	CASSFGSNQPQHF	TGTGCCAGCAGCTTCGGCAGCAATCAGCCCCAGCATTTT
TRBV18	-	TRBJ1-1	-	CASSPLPENTEAFF	TGTGCCAGCTCACCATTACCAGAAAACACTGAAGCTTTCTTT
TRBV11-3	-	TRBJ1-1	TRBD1	CASSQGQGKSTEAFF	TGTGCCAGCAGCCAAGGACAGGGGAAGTCCACTGAAGCTTTCTTT
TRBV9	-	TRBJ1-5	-	CASSVDGSNQPQHF	TGTGCCAGCAGTGTGGACGGTAGCAATCAGCCCCAGCATTTT
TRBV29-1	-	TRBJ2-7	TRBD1	CSVEAPPGQGAYEQYF	TGCAGCGTTGAAGCTCCCCCGGGACAGGGGGCTTACGAGCAGTACTTC
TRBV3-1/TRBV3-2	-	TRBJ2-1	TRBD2	CASSQDGAGAYNEQFF	TGTGCCAGCAGCCAAGATGGGGCGGGGGCCTACAATGAGCAGTTCTTC
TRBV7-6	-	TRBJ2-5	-	CASSLAVSSRETQYF	TGTGCCAGCAGCTTAGCTGTCAGTTCTAGGGAGACCCAGTACTTC
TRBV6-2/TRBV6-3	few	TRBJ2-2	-	CASSFAYGELFF	TGTGCCAGCAGCTTCGCGTACGGGGAGCTGTTTTTT
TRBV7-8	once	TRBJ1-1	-	CASSTQSTNTEAFF	TGTGCCAGCAGCACCCAAAGTACCAACACTGAAGCTTTCTTT
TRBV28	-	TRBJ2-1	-	CASSLRGDEQFF	TGTGCCAGCAGTTTGAGGGGAGATGAGCAGTTCTTC
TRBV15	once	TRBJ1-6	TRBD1	CATSRAGQGATPLHF	TGTGCCACCAGCAGAGCTGGACAGGGGGCAACACCCCTCCACTTT
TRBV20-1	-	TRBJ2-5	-	CSATPGAQYF	TGCAGTGCAACTCCTGGGGCCCAGTACTTC
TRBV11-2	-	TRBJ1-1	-	CASSWGRMNTEAFF	TGTGCCAGCAGCTGGGGCAGGATGAACACTGAAGCTTTCTTT
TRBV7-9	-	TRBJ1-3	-	CASTLESGGSGNTIYF	TGTGCCAGCACCCTTGAATCGGGGGGCTCTGGAAACACCATATATTTT
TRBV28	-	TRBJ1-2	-	CASGADYGYTF	TGTGCCTCGGGGGCGGACTATGGCTACACCTTC
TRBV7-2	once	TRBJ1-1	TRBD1	CASSSGPGGEGAFF	TGTGCCAGCAGTTCCGGGCCAGGGGGTGAGGGCGCTTTCTTT
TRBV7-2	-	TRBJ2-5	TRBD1	CASSFRTGGKETQYF	TGTGCCAGCAGCTTTCGGACAGGGGGAAAAGAGACCCAGTACTTC
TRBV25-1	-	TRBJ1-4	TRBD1	CASRAGQGREKLFF	TGTGCCAGCAGGGCGGGACAGGGGCGTGAAAAACTGTTTTTT
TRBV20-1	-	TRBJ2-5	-	CSASLAGRRETQYF	TGCAGTGCTAGTTTGGCGGGGCGCAGGGAGACCCAGTACTTC
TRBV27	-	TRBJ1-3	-	CASRPVGVTRSGNTIYF	TGTGCCAGCAGACCCGTGGGGGTCACACGCTCTGGAAACACCATATATTTT
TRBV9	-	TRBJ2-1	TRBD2	CASSAGTSGVDEQFF	TGTGCCAGCAGCGCCGGGACTAGCGGGGTTGATGAGCAGTTCTTC
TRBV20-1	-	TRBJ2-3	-	CSASFRYADTDTQYF	TGCAGTGCTAGTTTTCGTTATGCAGACACAGATACGCAGTATTTT
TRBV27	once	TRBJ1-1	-	CASSQRWGTEAFF	TGTGCCAGCAGTCAGCGGTGGGGGACTGAAGCTTTCTTT
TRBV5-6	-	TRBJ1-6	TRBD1	CASSLWDRDSPPHF	TGTGCCAGCAGCTTGTGGGACAGGGATTCACCCCCCCACTTT
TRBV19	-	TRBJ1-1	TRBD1	CASRGDRGRINTEAFF	TGTGCCAGTAGGGGGGACAGGGGGCGTATTAACACTGAAGCTTTCTTT
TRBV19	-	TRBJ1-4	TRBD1	CASRPPGQLGEKLFF	TGTGCCAGTAGGCCACCGGGACAGTTGGGAGAAAAACTGTTTTTT
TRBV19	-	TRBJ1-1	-	CASSGWGPESKF	TGTGCCAGTAGTGGGTGGGGACCCGAGTCAAAGTTT
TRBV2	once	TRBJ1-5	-	CASSVGTGQPQHF	TGTGCCAGCAGTGTAGGGACGGGTCAGCCCCAGCATTTT
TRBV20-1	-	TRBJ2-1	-	CSANKDNEQFF	TGCAGTGCCAATAAAGACAATGAGCAGTTCTTC
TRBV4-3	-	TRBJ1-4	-	CASSHRGEGEKLFF	TGCGCCAGCAGCCACAGAGGAGAGGGAGAAAAACTGTTTTTT